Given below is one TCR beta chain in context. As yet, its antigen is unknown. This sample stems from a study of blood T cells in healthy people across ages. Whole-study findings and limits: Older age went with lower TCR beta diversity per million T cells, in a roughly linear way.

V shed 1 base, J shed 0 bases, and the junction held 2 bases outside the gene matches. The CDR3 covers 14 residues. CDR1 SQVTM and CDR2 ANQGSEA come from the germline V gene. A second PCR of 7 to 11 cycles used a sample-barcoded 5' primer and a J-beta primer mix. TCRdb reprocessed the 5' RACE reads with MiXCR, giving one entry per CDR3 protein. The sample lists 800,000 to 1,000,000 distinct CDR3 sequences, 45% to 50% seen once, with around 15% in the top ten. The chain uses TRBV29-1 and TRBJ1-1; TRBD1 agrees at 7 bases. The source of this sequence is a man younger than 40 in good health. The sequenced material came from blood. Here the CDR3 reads CSVEAGTVNTEAFF. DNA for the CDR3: TGCAGCGTTGAAGCCGGGACAGTGAACACTGAAGCTTTCTTT. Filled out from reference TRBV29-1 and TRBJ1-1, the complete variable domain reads SAVISQKPSRDICQRGTSLTIQCQVDSQVTMMFWYRQQPGQSLTLIATANQGSEATYESGFVIDKFPISRPNLTFSTLTVSNMSPEDSSIYLCSVEAGTVNTEAFFGQGTRLTVV.